A single sample is the source of the 21 T cell receptor beta chains below, sequenced in a study of T cells in Graves' hyperthyroidism and ophthalmopathy. TCR beta CDR3 region amplification was performed from RNA transcripts. Initially, a first-round RT-PCR of the TCR CDR3 employed the HTBI primer set. A single record per CDR3 protein comes from TCRdb applying MiXCR to the multiplex PCR reads. The sample records a few hundred thousand distinct CDR3 sequences, approximately 15% being singletons. The sample taken for sequencing was blood. Source of these receptors: a woman in her 30s with Graves' ophthalmopathy.

This clonotype occurred a few times. The V and J genes are TRBV5-1 and TRBJ2-3; D gene ambiguous. Germline assignment: CDR1 SGHRS and CDR2 YFSETQ. V lost 4 bases and J lost 2, with 8 bases in between. CDR3 size: 13 residues. The CDR3 nucleotides are TGCGCCAGCAGCATAGGAGACACAGATACGCAGTATTTT. This encodes CASSIGDTDTQYF.

V gene TRBV20-1 combines with J gene TRBJ2-1; 7 bases align to TRBD1. This CDR3 comprises 21 residues. After removal of 6 bases from V and 3 bases from J, the junction contained 29 bases not matched to a gene. Germline V lookup: CDR1 DFQATT, CDR2 SNEGSKA (reference sequence). This CDR3 is CSAPSRTGGSLLVPLYNEQFF. The DNA for the CDR3 is TGCAGTGCCCCTTCCAGGACAGGCGGCTCTCTTCTGGTGCCTCTCTACAATGAGCAGTTCTTC.

The sample holds many counts of this clonotype. The chain combines TRBV20-1 with TRBJ1-6; possible D gene TRBD1, 6 bases. This CDR3 has 13 residues. Germline CDR1 DFQATT, CDR2 SNEGSKA (reference sequence). CDR3: CSGGRQVNSPLHF. The CDR3 bases are TGCAGCGGGGGGAGACAGGTTAATTCACCCCTCCACTTT.

The sample holds many counts of this clonotype. The chain has TRBV28 and TRBJ2-5; tentative D call: TRBD1 (6 bases). The length of the CDR3 is 15 residues. Germline assignment: CDR1 MDHEN and CDR2 SYDVKM. V lost 4 bases and J 5 bases, leaving 17 bases between the germline ends. The CDR3 DNA follows: TGTGCCAGCAGTTGGGGCAGGGGCGCTTGGGAGACCCAGTACTTC. Translated, it gives CASSWGRGAWETQYF.

The CDR3 reads CATPRGGNTGELFF. The DNA for the CDR3 is TGTGCCACCCCCCGGGGTGGCAACACCGGGGAGCTGTTTTTT. This sequence joins TRBV19 and TRBJ2-2; D perhaps matches TRBD2 (5 bases). The ends were cut back, 10 bases at V and 2 bases at J, with 14 bases in the middle. CDR1 LNHDA and CDR2 SQIVND come from the germline V gene (reference sequence). There are 14 residues in the CDR3.

This clonotype was detected many times. This chain joins TRBV7-2 and TRBJ2-3; 9 bases map to TRBD1. Trimming took 3 bases from V and 1 from J; bases not matched to a gene: 2. The CDR3 length is 15 residues. Germline CDR1 and CDR2: SGHTA and FQGNSA. CDR3 protein: CASSLGQGGTDTQYF. The CDR3 DNA reads as TGTGCCAGCAGCTTGGGACAGGGAGGCACAGATACGCAGTATTTT.

The chain combines TRBV20-1 with TRBJ2-5; D gene ambiguous. Germline loops: CDR1 DFQATT, CDR2 SNEGSKA (reference sequence). This CDR3 spans 12 amino acids. The V and J ends lost 4 bases and 5 bases respectively, with 11 bases between them. CDR3: CSATSPYETQYF. The CDR3 nucleotides are TGCAGTGCTACCTCTCCCTACGAGACCCAGTACTTC.

At least ten counts were recorded for this clonotype. This sequence joins TRBV11-2 and TRBJ2-1; D call uncertain. This CDR3 contains 17 residues. Germline V gene lookup returns CDR1 SGHAT and CDR2 FQNNGV. The V and J ends lost 5 bases and 6 bases respectively, with 23 bases between them. The CDR3 spells CASSPGSAVANFNEQFF. CDR3 nucleotides: TGTGCCAGCAGCCCCGGTTCTGCCGTGGCGAACTTCAATGAGCAGTTCTTC.

The CDR3 coding sequence is TGCGCCAGCGGGGGGGACGGCGAGCAGTACTTC. It codes for CASGGDGEQYF. This rearrangement joins TRBV4-1 to TRBJ2-7; TRBD2 agrees at 7 bases. The CDR3 sequence is 11 residues long. V was clipped by 8 bases and J by 6 bases; unmatched bases: 4. Germline CDR1 is MGHRA and CDR2 is YSYEKL.

The chain has TRBV12-3 or TRBV12-4 and TRBJ2-7; D unclear. This CDR3 contains 12 residues. Trimming cost V 5 bases and J 7 bases, with 12 bases left between them. CDR3 residues: CASSKTREEQYF. The CDR3 nucleotides read TGTGCCAGCAGTAAGACCCGCGAAGAGCAGTACTTC.

V usage is TRBV15 and J usage is TRBJ2-3; D is unclear. This CDR3 has 13 residues. Germline V gives CDR1 LNHNV, CDR2 YYDKDF (reference sequence). Deletions cut 6 bases from V and 1 base from J, with 8 bases between. In nucleotides, the CDR3 is TGTGCCACCAGGGTCTACGGCACAGATACGCAGTATTTT. It is translated as CATRVYGTDTQYF.

Notes on this clonotype: A much larger clone differs from this one at a single base, so this may be a read error. The J gene is TRBJ1-4, the V gene TRBV6-1, with D possibly matching TRBD1 (5 bases). CDR3 size: 16 residues. The V and J ends lost 6 bases and 1 base respectively, with 15 bases between them. CDR1 is MNHNS and CDR2 is SASEGT in the germline V gene. The DNA of the CDR3 is TGTGCCAGCAGCGAGGGCTGGGGCTTAACTAATGAAAAACTGTTTTTT. Translated: CASSEGWGLTNEKLFF.

This clonotype was detected only a few times. V is TRBV5-1 and J is TRBJ2-3; D uncertain. Germline V CDR1 and CDR2: SGHRS, YFSETQ. Trimming cost V 0 bases and J 2 bases, with 7 bases left between them. The CDR3 runs 14 residues. The chain's CDR3 is CASSLVPDTDTQYF. The CDR3 nucleotides are TGCGCCAGCAGCTTGGTCCCAGACACAGATACGCAGTATTTT.

This clonotype turned up a few times. The chain links TRBV20-1 to TRBJ1-1; no reliable D call. CDR1 is DFQATT, CDR2 SNEGSKA, per germline (reference sequence). This CDR3 region has 8 residues. Trimming stripped 3 bases from V and 11 bases from J, with 4 bases between. Here the CDR3 reads CSASAAFF. The DNA of the CDR3 is TGCAGTGCTAGTGCCGCTTTCTTT.

This clonotype was observed at least ten times. The rearrangement links TRBV20-1 to TRBJ2-5, with 13 bases identical to TRBD2. Germline V gene lookup returns CDR1 DFQATT and CDR2 SNEGSKA (reference sequence). The CDR3 extends over 15 amino acids. Unmatched junction bases numbered 7, after V lost 4 bases and J lost 5 bases. The CDR3 spells CSATTSGGARETQYF. For the CDR3, the DNA is TGCAGTGCTACAACTAGCGGGGGGGCCCGGGAGACCCAGTACTTC.

The rearrangement joins TRBV6-1 to TRBJ2-7; 9 nucleotides match TRBD2. The CDR3 is 15 residues long. Germline-derived CDR1 and CDR2 are MNHNS and SASEGT. Trimming removed 1 base from V and 4 bases from J; junction bases left unmatched: 5. The CDR3 nucleotides read TGTGCCAGCAGTGAAGGAGGGACTAGCAGATACGAGCAGTACTTC. Protein product: CASSEGGTSRYEQYF.

This clonotype was recorded at least ten times. V is TRBV29-1 and J is TRBJ2-7; 7 bases agree with TRBD1. The germline V gene has CDR1 SQVTM and CDR2 ANQGSEA. The CDR3 spans 13 residues. The junction had 7 bases not matched to a gene; V was cut back by 8 bases and J by 0 bases. The CDR3 DNA is TGCAGCCTCAGACAGGGAAGCTCCTACGAGCAGTACTTC. Protein sequence: CSLRQGSSYEQYF.

The rearrangement uses TRBV9 and TRBJ2-7, with D possibly matching TRBD2 (5 bases). Trimming removed 0 bases at V and 7 bases at J, with 14 bases between. The CDR3 consists of 14 residues. Per the germline V gene, CDR1 is SGDLS and CDR2 is YYNGEE. The CDR3 nucleotides are TGTGCCAGCAGCGTAGAGGCGGGTCCCCTGGAGCAGTACTTC. Protein sequence: CASSVEAGPLEQYF.

The V call is TRBV7-2, the J call TRBJ1-2; a weak D match, TRBD1 (6 bases). Trimming took 4 bases from V and 8 from J, leaving 32 bases between them. The germline V gene encodes CDR1 SGHTA and CDR2 FQGNSA. This CDR3 is 19 amino acids long. CDR3 sequence (DNA): TGTGCCAGCAGCTCCCCTCGGGGGCCGGATCCTGAGCAGCAGGAGGGCTACACCTTC. Amino acid sequence: CASSSPRGPDPEQQEGYTF.

This clonotype was picked up many times. This chain connects TRBV20-1 to TRBJ2-7, with TRBD2 matching 14 bases. CDR1 and CDR2 from the germline V gene are DFQATT and SNEGSKA (reference sequence). This CDR3 has 18 residues. V lost 0 bases, J lost 5 bases, and 12 bases stayed unmatched. DNA of the CDR3: TGCAGTGCTAGAGATTGGAGACTAGCGGGGGGGCTCAGGAACGAGCAGTACTTC. Amino acids: CSARDWRLAGGLRNEQYF.

V usage is TRBV25-1 and J usage is TRBJ2-7; 10 bases align to TRBD1. V lost 6 bases and J lost 3; bases outside the gene matches: 8. This CDR3 has 15 amino acids. Germline CDR1 MGHDK, CDR2 SYGVNS. CDR3 DNA: TGTGCCAGCAGGGGTCGGGACAGGGGTAGCTACGAGCAGTACTTC. This gives the protein CASRGRDRGSYEQYF.